The 21 T cell receptor beta chains given below trace back to one sample, sequenced in a study of radiation and T cells in renal cell carcinoma. Documented time point: blood 4 weeks post-SBRT, at nephrectomy. Stated treatment: 15 Gy SBRT to primary tumor, nephrectomy 4 weeks later. TCRdb keeps only in-frame clones here, not all; method: immunoSEQ multiplex PCR. The sample shows tens of thousands of clones, nearly 90% of them seen only once. The sample consisted of blood, taken from a patient whose treatment included radiotherapy and nephrectomy. These receptors all come from a woman aged 70 to 79 with renal cell carcinoma.

The gene calls are TRBV27 and TRBJ2-3, with D perhaps being TRBD1 or TRBD2 (5 bases each). V lost 4 bases, J lost 8 bases, and 10 bases lay in between. Per germline, CDR1 MNHEY and CDR2 SMNVEV (reference sequence). The length of the CDR3 is 12 residues. The chain's CDR3 is CASSWGPGTQYF. The CDR3 region has the DNA TGTGCCAGCAGTTGGGGACCTGGTACGCAGTATTTT.

The V call is TRBV5-1, the J call TRBJ1-2; D is unclear. The CDR3 is made up of 13 amino acids. CDR1 is SGHRS and CDR2 is YFSETQ in the germline V gene. V was clipped by 1 base and J by 1 base, with 5 bases between them. CDR3 in amino acids: CASSLSINYGYTF. Written as DNA, the CDR3 is TGCGCCAGCAGCTTGTCAATTAACTATGGCTACACCTTC.

The CDR3 DNA follows: TGTGCCAGTAGTATCGGAAGACAGGGGAGCTCCTACGAGCAGTACTTC. Its translation is CASSIGRQGSSYEQYF. The J gene is TRBJ2-7, the V gene TRBV19, with TRBD1 matching over 8 bases. The CDR3 contains 16 residues. Trimming took 3 bases from V and 0 from J; bases not matched to a gene: 7. Germline-derived CDR1 and CDR2 are LNHDA and SQIVND (reference sequence).

V and J are TRBV11-3 and TRBJ2-5; 10 bases agree with TRBD2. The germline V gene encodes CDR1 SGHNT and CDR2 YENEEA. V was pared by 0 bases and J by 3 bases, with 4 bases of the junction left unmatched. The CDR3 loop spans 16 amino acids. This CDR3 is CASSLEPAGGKETQYF. Written as DNA, the CDR3 is TGTGCCAGCAGCTTAGAGCCAGCGGGGGGGAAAGAGACCCAGTACTTC.

The chain carries TRBV5-1 and TRBJ2-7; 10 nucleotides agree with TRBD2. The CDR3 runs to 15 residues. Per germline, CDR1 SGHRS and CDR2 YFSETQ. V lost 4 bases to trimming and J lost 0 bases; unmatched junction nucleotides: 4. For the CDR3, the DNA is TGCGCCAGCAGCCATAGCGGGGGGAGCTCCTACGAGCAGTACTTC. Its protein is CASSHSGGSSYEQYF.

This rearrangement joins TRBV9 to TRBJ2-5; the D is unclear. CDR1 and CDR2 (germline): SGDLS, YYNGEE. The CDR3 runs to 14 residues. Deletions cut 0 bases from V and 5 bases from J, with 11 bases between. CDR3 nucleotides: TGTGCCAGCAGCGTAGTTGGGTCCTGGGAGACCCAGTACTTC. Amino acid sequence: CASSVVGSWETQYF.

The CDR3 loop reads CASSQDRVPTEAFF. In nucleotides, the CDR3 is TGCGCCAGCAGCCAAGACAGGGTGCCCACTGAAGCTTTCTTT. V gene TRBV4-3 combines with J gene TRBJ1-1; the D gene is possibly TRBD1 (5 bases). The ends were cut back, 0 bases at V and 4 bases at J, with 9 bases in the middle. Looked up from germline, CDR1 is LGHNA and CDR2 is YSLEER. The CDR3 totals 14 residues.

In nucleotides, the CDR3 is TGTGCCAGCAGCCAAGATCTAACATACAAGGAAAAGGGTACGCAGTATTTT. It specifies CASSQDLTYKEKGTQYF. V gene TRBV14 combines with J gene TRBJ2-3; D remains unclear. Trimming took 0 bases from V and 8 from J, leaving 21 bases between them. Germline V gives CDR1 SGHDN, CDR2 FVKESK. This CDR3 is built from 17 residues.

V is TRBV30 and J is TRBJ1-2; TRBD1 matches at 7 bases. Unmatched junction bases numbered 6, after V lost 5 bases and J lost 0 bases. The CDR3 has 14 amino acids. Germline V CDR1 and CDR2: GTSNPN, SVGIG (reference sequence). The CDR3: CAWARDRANYGYTF. CDR3 in DNA: TGTGCCTGGGCGCGGGACAGAGCTAACTATGGCTACACCTTC.

The rearrangement joins TRBV5-1 to TRBJ1-5; a possible D gene is TRBD1 (6 bases). The CDR3 is 15 amino acids. Trimming took off 6 bases at V and 4 bases at J, with 17 bases between the two ends. Looked up from germline, CDR1 is SGHRS and CDR2 is YFSETQ. CDR3 DNA: TGCGCCAGCACCTTCGGAACAGGGCCGAATCAGCCCCAGCATTTT. This sequence encodes CASTFGTGPNQPQHF.

This chain links TRBV18 with TRBJ1-1; no clear D. Germline values: CDR1 KGHSH, CDR2 LQKENI. The CDR3 totals 13 residues. The germline V and J ends were trimmed by 4 bases and 1 base, with 7 bases remaining between them. CDR3 nucleotide sequence: TGTGCCAGCTCACTCTCAGAGAACACTGAAGCTTTCTTT. Protein sequence: CASSLSENTEAFF.

The chain is built from TRBV5-4 and TRBJ2-2, with 8 bases identical to TRBD2. J was trimmed by 1 base and V by 2 bases; bases with no gene match: 4. Germline CDR1 SGHNT, CDR2 YYREEE (reference sequence). This CDR3 has 16 residues. CDR3 amino acids: CASSFFAGGNTGELFF. DNA for the CDR3: TGTGCCAGCAGCTTTTTCGCGGGGGGGAACACCGGGGAGCTGTTTTTT.

The chain has TRBV13 and TRBJ2-5; D may correspond to TRBD1 or TRBD2 (5 bases each). Per the germline V gene, CDR1 is PRHDT and CDR2 is FYEKMQ (reference sequence). Between the trimmed V and J ends, which lost 6 bases and 5 bases, there was a span of 16 bases. The CDR3 spans 14 residues. In DNA, the CDR3 is TGTGCCAGCAGGGGACCAGGGATCGGGGAGACCCAGTACTTC. Its protein is CASRGPGIGETQYF. Supplemented by reference TRBV13 and TRBJ2-5, the full variable domain reads AAGVIQSPRHLIKEKRETATLKCYPIPRHDTVYWYQQGPGQDPQFLISFYEKMQSDKGSIPDRFSAQQFSDYHSELNMSSLELGDSALYFCASRGPGIGETQYFGPGTRLLVL.

The genes are TRBV4-1 and TRBJ2-5, with 14 bases that match TRBD2. Germline trimming cut 1 base from V and 4 bases from J; bases unmatched to any gene: 5. Germline V CDR1 and CDR2: MGHRA, YSYEKL. The CDR3 contains 17 residues. The CDR3 here is CASSQGLAGGPGETQYF. In DNA form, the CDR3 reads TGCGCCAGCAGCCAAGGACTAGCGGGGGGGCCAGGAGAGACCCAGTACTTC.

The chain employs TRBV19 and TRBJ1-4; the match to TRBD1 covers 8 bases. Germline V gives CDR1 LNHDA, CDR2 SQIVND (reference sequence). CDR3 size: 16 residues. The ends lost 1 base at V and 5 bases at J; junction bases unmatched: 6. CDR3 DNA sequence: TGTGCCAGTAGTATAGGGGGGACAGGCCTGAATGAAAAACTGTTTTTT. Translated: CASSIGGTGLNEKLFF. The full variable domain, its missing parts supplied by reference TRBV19 and TRBJ1-4, is DGGITQSPKYLFRKEGQNVTLSCEQNLNHDAMYWYRQDPGQGLRLIYYSQIVNDFQKGDIAEGYSVSREKKESFPLTVTSAQKNPTAFYLCASSIGGTGLNEKLFFGSGTQLSVL.

The genes are TRBV25-1 and TRBJ1-4; D call uncertain. From germline, CDR1 is MGHDK and CDR2 SYGVNS. V was trimmed by 7 bases and J by 1 base, leaving 13 bases between them. CDR3 length equals 15 residues. CDR3 region: CASTPSRVTNEKLFF. CDR3 bases: TGTGCCAGCACCCCCTCTAGGGTAACTAATGAAAAACTGTTTTTT.

This chain uses TRBV5-1 with TRBJ1-1; D unresolved. Trimming removed 4 bases at V and 0 bases at J, with 13 bases between. CDR1 is SGHRS and CDR2 is YFSETQ in the germline V gene. CDR3 size: 15 residues. CDR3 in amino acids: CASSDSFGLNTEAFF. CDR3 nucleotide sequence: TGCGCCAGCAGCGATTCATTCGGCCTGAACACTGAAGCTTTCTTT.

The chain is built from TRBV6-1 and TRBJ1-1; D gene uncertain. This CDR3 is 13 amino acids long. Per the germline V gene, CDR1 is MNHNS and CDR2 is SASEGT. V lost 6 bases to trimming and J lost 4 bases, with 12 bases between them. The DNA of the CDR3 is TGTGCCAGCAGCGGCCCGCAGGTCACTGAAGCTTTCTTT. Translating it yields CASSGPQVTEAFF.

The chain uses TRBV11-3 and TRBJ1-5; 8 positions match TRBD1. This CDR3 has 14 residues. Unmatched junction bases numbered 7, after V lost 5 bases and J lost 7 bases. Germline lookup yields CDR1 SGHNT and CDR2 YENEEA. In DNA form, the CDR3 reads TGTGCCAGCAGCGTTTCAGGGGGCGGACAGCCCCAGCATTTT. Translation: CASSVSGGGQPQHF.

V and J are TRBV5-1 and TRBJ2-1, with 7 bases aligning to TRBD1. V shed 5 bases, J shed 7 bases, and the junction held 15 bases outside the gene matches. The CDR3 contains 16 residues. The V gene's germline CDR1 is SGHRS and CDR2 YFSETQ. CDR3 DNA sequence: TGCGCCAGCAGATCCAGAGACAGGGTACTGAGAAATGAGCAGTTCTTC. It translates to CASRSRDRVLRNEQFF.

V gene TRBV10-3 combines with J gene TRBJ1-6; tentative D call: TRBD1 (5 bases). This CDR3 is built from 11 residues. V was trimmed by 5 bases and J by 17 bases, leaving 13 bases between them. The germline V gene encodes CDR1 ENHRY and CDR2 SYGVKD. This CDR3 reads CAISTGTVIHF. The CDR3 DNA sequence: TGTGCCATCAGTACCGGGACGGTCATCCACTTT.